Presented here are 23 T cell receptor beta chains from one specimen sequenced in a study of blood T cell repertoires in COVID-19. Profiled with immunoSEQ multiplex PCR; TCRdb holds only in-frame clones, not every one. The repertoire includes approximately 61,000 clones, around four fifths of them detected once, and under 6% sits in the top ten. The sample was peripheral blood. The origin of the receptors is a man aged 65 to 79 with acute or convalescent COVID-19.

This chain joins TRBV25-1 and TRBJ2-7; TRBD1 aligns across 9 bases. The CDR3 length is 14 residues. The V and J ends lost 6 bases and 9 bases, in that order; junction bases with no gene match: 12. Germline V CDR1 and CDR2: MGHDK, SYGVNS. DNA for the CDR3: TGTGCCAGCAGGAGCGGACAGGGGAGCCTGGGGCAGTACTTC. This sequence encodes CASRSGQGSLGQYF.

In nucleotides, the CDR3 is TGTGCCAGCAGCCCGATGCCGGGGGGCCACAATGAGCAGTTCTTC. Encoded protein: CASSPMPGGHNEQFF. This sequence joins TRBV3-1 (or the pseudogene TRBV3-2) and TRBJ2-1; the D gene is possibly TRBD2 (7 bases). Deletions cut 4 bases from V and 5 bases from J, with 15 bases between. Germline lookup yields CDR1 LGHDT and CDR2 YNNKEL (reference sequence). CDR3 length equals 15 residues.

The V gene is TRBV5-1, the J gene TRBJ2-1, with 13 bases aligning to TRBD2. The germline V gene has CDR1 SGHRS and CDR2 YFSETQ. V lost 0 bases, J lost 9 bases, and 3 bases stayed unmatched. The CDR3 covers 15 residues. The CDR3 reads CASSLVLAGGLEQFF. The CDR3 bases are TGCGCCAGCAGCTTGGTACTAGCGGGGGGGCTTGAGCAGTTCTTC.

On this clone: The junction departs from germline at one end; a sequencing error may be responsible. Distinct nucleotide sequences in the sample also encode this CDR3. V and J are TRBV7-3 and TRBJ1-5, with a possible D match to TRBD1 (6 bases). Germline lookup yields CDR1 SGHTA and CDR2 FQGTGA. The CDR3 contains 14 residues. This chain's CDR3 is CASSLTGGNQPQHF. CDR3 in DNA: TGTGCCAGCAGCTTAACAGGGGGAAATCAGCCCCAGCATTTC.

Concerning this clone: It is unclear where the CDR3 begins or ends on the DNA, so no DNA is shown, and the CDR3 is as TCRdb lists it. This chain uses TRBV19 with TRBJ2-1; the D call in the table, TRBD2, was not verified against the DNA. Germline V CDR1 and CDR2: LNHDA, SQIVND (reference sequence). A total of 13 residues make up the CDR3, ends included. This chain's CDR3 is CASTSGTYNEQFF.

The chain recombines TRBV5-1 with TRBJ2-7, with 13 bases identical to TRBD2. The CDR3 is 15 residues long. Germline V gene sequence: CDR1 SGHRS, CDR2 YFSETQ. V lost 4 bases, J lost 7 bases, and 8 bases stayed unmatched. The CDR3 reads CASSEGLAGQGEQYF. The CDR3 DNA sequence: TGCGCCAGCAGCGAGGGACTAGCGGGGCAGGGGGAGCAGTACTTC.

V usage is TRBV18 and J usage is TRBJ2-3; 9 positions match TRBD2. The CDR3 covers 16 residues. After removal of 3 bases from V and 1 base from J, the junction contained 5 bases not matched to a gene. Germline lookup yields CDR1 KGHSH and CDR2 LQKENI. CDR3 DNA: TGTGCCAGCTCACCTAAGGCTAGCGGGGGCACAGATACGCAGTATTTT. Translation: CASSPKASGGTDTQYF.

V usage is TRBV2 and J usage is TRBJ2-3; 7 bases align to TRBD1. The CDR3 length is 12 residues. The germline CDR1 and CDR2 sequences are SNHLY and FYNNEI. The ends lost 8 bases at V and 4 bases at J; junction bases unmatched: 3. The CDR3 DNA reads TGTGCCAGCCTTGACAGGGCAGATACGCAGTATTTT. This gives the protein CASLDRADTQYF.

The chain is built from TRBV11-2 and TRBJ2-2, with 8 bases aligning to TRBD1. The CDR3 runs 16 residues. Germline CDR1 is SGHAT and CDR2 is FQNNGV. With V trimmed by 5 bases and J by 1 base, 6 bases remained unmatched. The CDR3 DNA reads as TGTGCCAGCAGCCCAGGGGGCCACAGGAACACCGGGGAGCTGTTTTTT. This gives the protein CASSPGGHRNTGELFF.

The V gene is TRBV11-2, the J gene TRBJ1-2; tentatively, D is TRBD1 (5 bases). Germline V CDR1 and CDR2: SGHAT, FQNNGV. V was pared by 0 bases and J by 4 bases, with 18 bases between. The CDR3 length is 17 residues. CDR3 in amino acids: CASSLDVGLGNSYGYTF. CDR3 DNA: TGTGCCAGCAGCTTAGATGTGGGGCTAGGAAACTCCTATGGCTACACCTTC.

This chain links TRBV2 with TRBJ2-3, with a tentative D call TRBD1 (6 bases). Trimming shortened V by 5 bases and J by 2 bases, and 17 bases separated the two germline ends. Per the germline V gene, CDR1 is SNHLY and CDR2 is FYNNEI. The length of the CDR3 is 16 residues. The DNA of the CDR3 is TGTGCCAGCAGTACACCTAGAACAGGGCTCACAGATACGCAGTATTTT. Its translation: CASSTPRTGLTDTQYF.

V is TRBV20-1 and J is TRBJ2-7, with D perhaps TRBD2 (5 bases). V was pared by 3 bases and J by 2 bases, with 14 bases between. Germline CDR1 reads DFQATT; CDR2 reads SNEGSKA (reference sequence). The CDR3 extends over 14 amino acids. The CDR3 sequence is CSASLASGPYEQYF. The CDR3 DNA sequence: TGCAGTGCTAGTTTGGCAAGCGGCCCCTACGAGCAGTACTTC.

This clone came up once. This chain links TRBV9 with TRBJ2-3; D is possibly TRBD1 (6 bases). Trimming took 5 bases from V and 2 from J, leaving 12 bases between them. Per the germline V gene, CDR1 is SGDLS and CDR2 is YYNGEE. The CDR3 has 14 residues. The CDR3 DNA is TGTGCCAGCAGTCTACAGGGATACACAGATACGCAGTATTTT. It codes for CASSLQGYTDTQYF.

V and J are TRBV10-3 and TRBJ2-2; 13 bases match TRBD2. Germline CDR1 reads ENHRY; CDR2 reads SYGVKD. The ends lost 6 bases at V and 1 base at J; junction bases unmatched: 5. The CDR3 runs to 17 residues. In nucleotides, the CDR3 is TGTGCCATCAGAGCGACTAGCGGGGGGTTGAACACCGGGGAGCTGTTTTTT. Translation: CAIRATSGGLNTGELFF.

The V and J genes are TRBV18 and TRBJ2-5; 7 nucleotides match TRBD1. Germline-derived CDR1 and CDR2 are KGHSH and LQKENI. The CDR3 consists of 14 residues. Losses at the gene ends were 4 bases for V and 4 bases for J; bases not matched to a gene: 6. The CDR3 here is CASSQTGIRETQYF. The CDR3 nucleotides are TGTGCCAGCTCACAGACAGGGATCAGAGAGACCCAGTACTTC.

The rearrangement joins TRBV6-2 or TRBV6-3 to TRBJ2-7; 7 bases line up with TRBD1. The J segment lost 0 bases and the V segment lost 5 bases, leaving 7 bases of the junction unmatched. Germline CDR1 and CDR2: MNHEY and SVGEGT. The CDR3 spans 15 residues. CDR3 loop: CASSDPGQHSYEQYF. The CDR3 bases are TGTGCCAGCAGTGACCCGGGACAGCACTCCTACGAGCAGTACTTC.

This chain uses TRBV27 with TRBJ1-4, with TRBD1 as a possible D gene (5 bases). The germline V and J ends were trimmed by 0 bases and 7 bases, with 9 bases remaining between them. The germline V gene has CDR1 MNHEY and CDR2 SMNVEV (reference sequence). The CDR3 extends over 14 amino acids. The CDR3 nucleotides read TGTGCCAGCAGTTTATCGGGGGGTGGTGAAAAACTGTTTTTT. Translating gives CASSLSGGGEKLFF.

The rearrangement joins TRBV7-2 to TRBJ2-2, with TRBD1 as a possible D gene (6 bases). The CDR3 is 14 amino acids. V lost 5 bases to trimming and J lost 4 bases, with 11 bases between them. Looked up from germline, CDR1 is SGHTA and CDR2 is FQGNSA. This chain's CDR3 is CASSLGHLTGELFF. In DNA, the CDR3 is TGTGCCAGCAGCCTGGGACATCTCACCGGGGAGCTGTTTTTT.

This chain uses TRBV20-1 with TRBJ1-1; D unclear. Looked up from germline, CDR1 is DFQATT and CDR2 is SNEGSKA (reference sequence). The CDR3 consists of 11 residues. The V end was cut by 6 bases, the J end by 5 bases, with 10 bases between. DNA of the CDR3: TGCAGTGCCGAGCCACGGACTGAAGCTTTCTTT. Protein sequence: CSAEPRTEAFF.

The DNA for the CDR3 is TGTGCCAGCAGCCAACCCGGGGCGGGGGACTCCTACGAGCAGTACTTC. Its protein product is CASSQPGAGDSYEQYF. The genes are TRBV4-2 and TRBJ2-7; TRBD2 aligns across 7 bases. The V segment lost 2 bases and the J segment 0 bases; nucleotides outside the gene matches: 7. This CDR3 region has 16 residues. Germline V gives CDR1 LGHNA, CDR2 YNFKEQ.

This chain uses TRBV18 with TRBJ2-5; D gene ambiguous. The CDR3 runs 13 residues. The germline CDR1 and CDR2 sequences are KGHSH and LQKENI. V lost 3 bases, J lost 5 bases, and 10 bases lay in between. The CDR3 DNA is TGTGCCAGCTCACCCCCCGGAGCGGAGACCCAGTACTTC. This encodes CASSPPGAETQYF.

The rearrangement uses TRBV2 and TRBJ2-7; TRBD2 is a possible D gene (7 bases). The V end lost 3 bases, the J end lost 7 bases, and 13 bases lay between the germline ends. The germline gives CDR1 SNHLY, CDR2 FYNNEI. The CDR3 totals 13 residues. CDR3 in DNA: TGTGCCAGCAGTGAGACGGGGGGCCTAGAGCAGTACTTC. Translation gives CASSETGGLEQYF.

The chain's CDR3 is CASSPSRDRGYGYTF. CDR3 nucleotides: TGTGCCAGCTCACCCTCTAGGGACAGGGGATATGGCTACACCTTC. The rearrangement uses TRBV18 and TRBJ1-2; 10 nucleotides match TRBD1. The CDR3 has 15 amino acids. The junction had 6 bases not matched to a gene; V was cut back by 3 bases and J by 5 bases. Looked up from germline, CDR1 is KGHSH and CDR2 is LQKENI.